This is a list of T cell receptor beta chains from one sample in a study of cytomegalovirus exposure and HLA in healthy donors. The repertoire was sequenced with immunoSEQ multiplex PCR; TCRdb's copy has only in-frame clones and lacks some. The sample holds some 150,000 clones; approximately 79% are singletons and the top ten take approximately 0.99%. The sample taken for sequencing was PBMCs. These TCRs come from a male donor in good health and CMV-seronegative. The CDR3 runs from the conserved cysteine through the conserved F or W. A D gene is named only where the DNA matches it firmly. Only some rows state a clone size, as once, few, many or a class for expanded clones.

J: TRBJ2-3; size: NA; V: TRBV6-1; D: TRBD2; CDR3: CASSEYSGGTDTQYF; DNA: TGTGCCAGCAGTGAATATTCGGGGGGAACAGATACGCAGTATTTT
J: TRBJ1-1; size: NA; V: TRBV5-4; D: NA; CDR3: CASSLEFSWTEAFF; DNA: TGTGCCAGCAGCTTGGAGTTTAGCTGGACTGAAGCTTTCTTT
J: TRBJ2-3; size: NA; V: TRBV7-2; D: NA; CDR3: CASSGSSGGGPDTQYF; DNA: TGTGCCAGCAGCGGGAGCAGTGGTGGGGGCCCAGATACGCAGTATTTT
J: TRBJ1-3; size: NA; V: TRBV11-3; D: NA; CDR3: CASSLTVGSSGNTIYF; DNA: TGTGCCAGCAGCTTAACTGTAGGGAGCTCTGGAAACACCATATATTTT
J: TRBJ2-1; size: NA; V: TRBV6-4; D: TRBD2; CDR3: CASSDTSGGYNEQFF; DNA: TGTGCCAGCAGTGACACTAGCGGGGGGTACAATGAGCAGTTCTTC
J: TRBJ1-2; size: NA; V: TRBV18; D: TRBD1; CDR3: CASSPSTPGTGWYGYTF; DNA: TGTGCCAGCTCACCTAGTACCCCCGGGACAGGGTGGTATGGCTACACCTTC
J: TRBJ2-1; size: NA; V: TRBV18; D: TRBD2; CDR3: CASSPVAGGNNEQFF; DNA: TGTGCCAGCTCACCGGTGGCGGGGGGTAACAATGAGCAGTTCTTC
J: TRBJ2-7; size: NA; V: TRBV9; D: NA; CDR3: CASSVAGRSYEQYF; DNA: TGTGCCAGCAGCGTCGCAGGGAGGTCCTACGAGCAGTACTTC
J: TRBJ2-5; size: NA; V: TRBV29-1; D: TRBD1; CDR3: CSAGQGMSSGQETQYF; DNA: TGCAGCGCAGGACAGGGGATGAGTTCGGGACAAGAGACCCAGTACTTC
J: TRBJ1-5; size: few; V: TRBV6-5; D: NA; CDR3: CASSATYSNQPQHF; DNA: TGTGCCAGCAGCGCAACATATAGCAATCAGCCCCAGCATTTT
J: TRBJ2-7; size: NA; V: TRBV30; D: TRBD1; CDR3: CAWSSAGTALYEQYF; DNA: TGTGCCTGGAGTTCAGCCGGGACAGCCCTATACGAGCAGTACTTC
J: TRBJ2-5; size: NA; V: TRBV5-6; D: TRBD2; CDR3: CASSPGLAGGRGFETQYF; DNA: TGTGCCAGCAGCCCTGGACTAGCGGGGGGGCGGGGCTTCGAGACCCAGTACTTC
J: TRBJ1-5; size: NA; V: TRBV2; D: NA; CDR3: CASSPAIQPQHF; DNA: TGTGCCAGCAGTCCCGCGATACAGCCCCAGCATTTT
J: TRBJ2-7; size: NA; V: TRBV5-1; D: NA; CDR3: CASSLDQGPYEQYF; DNA: TGCGCCAGCAGCTTGGACCAGGGTCCCTACGAGCAGTACTTC
J: TRBJ1-6; size: NA; V: TRBV30; D: NA; CDR3: CAWSALGGGNSPLHF; DNA: TGTGCCTGGAGTGCCCTTGGGGGGGGAAATTCACCCCTCCACTTT
J: TRBJ2-3; size: NA; V: TRBV5-1; D: NA; CDR3: CASSQLAFPDTQYF; DNA: TGCGCCAGCAGCCAGCTAGCGTTCCCAGATACGCAGTATTTT
J: TRBJ1-4; size: few; V: TRBV5-1; D: NA; CDR3: CASSLQTVGEKLFF; DNA: TGCGCCAGCAGCTTGCAGACAGTTGGCGAAAAACTGTTTTTT
J: TRBJ2-7; size: NA; V: TRBV6-1; D: TRBD1; CDR3: CASSPYRDSYEQYF; DNA: TGTGCCAGCAGTCCCTACCGGGACAGCTACGAGCAGTACTTC
J: TRBJ2-5; size: NA; V: TRBV7-2; D: NA; CDR3: CASSPPGWRGETQYF; DNA: TGTGCCAGCAGCCCGCCAGGGTGGAGGGGAGAGACCCAGTACTTC
J: TRBJ1-1; size: NA; V: TRBV10-3; D: TRBD1; CDR3: CAISESVRGLPDTEAFF; DNA: TGTGCCATCAGTGAGTCTGTCAGGGGGCTGCCGGACACTGAAGCTTTCTTT
J: TRBJ2-1; size: NA; V: TRBV19; D: TRBD2; CDR3: CASSPSGAHSEQFF; DNA: TGTGCCAGTAGTCCTAGCGGGGCTCACTCCGAGCAGTTCTTC
J: TRBJ1-2; size: NA; V: TRBV5-4; D: NA; CDR3: CASSPPGAYGYTF; DNA: TGTGCCAGCAGCCCACCGGGAGCCTATGGCTACACCTTC
J: TRBJ2-1; size: NA; V: TRBV30; D: TRBD2; CDR3: CAWSVPGRNEQFF; DNA: TGTGCCTGGAGTGTCCCCGGGAGGAATGAGCAGTTCTTC
J: TRBJ2-7; size: NA; V: TRBV4-1; D: TRBD1; CDR3: CASSPFRTGGYEQYF; DNA: TGCGCCAGCAGCCCCTTTCGGACAGGGGGCTACGAGCAGTACTTC
J: TRBJ2-3; size: once; V: TRBV9; D: TRBD2; CDR3: CASSVRLAGVTSTDTQYF; DNA: TGTGCCAGCAGCGTACGACTAGCGGGGGTTACTAGCACAGATACGCAGTATTTT
J: TRBJ2-1; size: NA; V: TRBV6-6; D: TRBD1; CDR3: CASSYTGQGSHNEQFF; DNA: TGTGCCAGCAGTTATACGGGACAGGGGTCGCACAATGAGCAGTTCTTC
J: TRBJ2-7; size: once; V: TRBV30; D: NA; CDR3: CAWSLGLAGDYEQYF; DNA: TGTGCCTGGAGTCTAGGGCTAGCAGGTGACTACGAGCAGTACTTC
J: TRBJ1-5; size: NA; V: TRBV19; D: NA; CDR3: CALFCGQYYQPPQHF; DNA: TGTGCCCTCTTCTGCGGACAGTACTATCAACCGCCCCAGCATTTT
J: TRBJ2-1; size: NA; V: TRBV9; D: TRBD2; CDR3: CASSPRGRNGNEQFF; DNA: TGTGCCAGCAGCCCCCGCGGGAGAAACGGCAATGAGCAGTTCTTC
J: TRBJ1-1; size: NA; V: TRBV11-3; D: NA; CDR3: CASSSEGGRAEAFF; DNA: TGTGCCAGCAGCTCAGAGGGAGGTAGGGCTGAAGCTTTCTTT
J: TRBJ2-7; size: NA; V: TRBV5-6; D: NA; CDR3: CASSFGGPSYEQYF; DNA: TGTGCCAGCAGCTTTGGGGGCCCCTCCTACGAGCAGTACTTC
J: TRBJ1-5; size: NA; V: TRBV19; D: TRBD1; CDR3: CASTPGTGVQPQHF; DNA: TGTGCCAGTACCCCCGGGACAGGGGTCCAGCCCCAGCATTTT
J: TRBJ2-3; size: NA; V: TRBV18; D: TRBD1; CDR3: CASSHPGQGEDTQYF; DNA: TGTGCCAGCTCACACCCTGGACAGGGGGAGGATACGCAGTATTTT
J: TRBJ1-1; size: NA; V: TRBV4-3; D: NA; CDR3: CASSHPRTGRNTEAFF; DNA: TGCGCCAGCAGCCACCCACGCACAGGGAGGAACACTGAAGCTTTCTTT
J: TRBJ2-3; size: NA; V: TRBV9; D: TRBD2; CDR3: CASSGRGVTDTQYF; DNA: TGTGCCAGCAGCGGACGGGGGGTCACAGATACGCAGTATTTT
J: TRBJ2-7; size: NA; V: TRBV6-5; D: NA; CDR3: CASKSGEGEQYF; DNA: TGTGCCAGCAAATCAGGGGAGGGCGAGCAGTACTTC
J: TRBJ1-2; size: NA; V: TRBV4-3; D: TRBD1; CDR3: CASSQDRAGGYTF; DNA: TGCGCCAGCAGCCAGGACAGGGCGGGGGGCTACACCTTC
J: TRBJ2-7; size: NA; V: TRBV6-1; D: TRBD1; CDR3: CASSPDRESYEQYF; DNA: TGTGCCAGCAGTCCGGACAGGGAATCCTACGAGCAGTACTTC
J: TRBJ1-4; size: once; V: TRBV2; D: TRBD1; CDR3: CASSEGGGLEKLFF; DNA: TGTGCCAGCAGTGAAGGAGGGGGCCTAGAAAAACTGTTTTTT
J: TRBJ2-7; size: NA; V: TRBV5-4; D: TRBD1; CDR3: CASSEGQTYEQYF; DNA: TGTGCCAGCAGCGAGGGACAGACCTACGAGCAGTACTTC
J: TRBJ2-5; size: NA; V: TRBV6-1; D: NA; CDR3: CASSEAAGAFQETQYF; DNA: TGTGCCAGCAGTGAAGCGGCAGGGGCGTTCCAAGAGACCCAGTACTTC
J: TRBJ2-7; size: NA; V: TRBV2; D: NA; CDR3: CASSAYEQYF; DNA: TGTGCCAGCAGTGCATACGAGCAGTACTTC
J: TRBJ2-4; size: NA; V: TRBV10-2; D: NA; CDR3: CASSEWQGGKNIQYF; DNA: TGCGCCAGCAGTGAATGGCAGGGAGGCAAAAACATTCAGTACTTC
J: TRBJ1-1; size: NA; V: TRBV5-1; D: TRBD1; CDR3: CASSLQGQGETKAFF; DNA: TGCGCCAGCAGCCTGCAGGGACAGGGTGAGACTAAAGCTTTCTTT
J: TRBJ1-6; size: NA; V: TRBV30; D: TRBD1; CDR3: CALRDRGNSPLHF; DNA: TGTGCCTTGCGGGACAGGGGTAATTCACCCCTCCACTTT
J: TRBJ2-3; size: once; V: TRBV7-9; D: NA; CDR3: CASSLISDTQYF; DNA: TGTGCCAGCAGCTTAATCTCAGATACGCAGTATTTT
J: TRBJ2-5; size: NA; V: TRBV5-4; D: TRBD1; CDR3: CASGNKDRPQETQYF; DNA: TGTGCCAGCGGAAATAAGGACAGGCCCCAAGAGACCCAGTACTTC
J: TRBJ2-5; size: NA; V: TRBV7-9; D: TRBD1; CDR3: CSSTTGSETQYF; DNA: TGTTCCAGCACGACAGGGTCCGAGACCCAGTACTTC
J: TRBJ1-5; size: NA; V: TRBV6-1; D: NA; CDR3: CASSESRGDQPQHF; DNA: TGTGCCAGCAGTGAAAGCAGGGGCGACCAGCCCCAGCATTTT
J: TRBJ2-3; size: NA; V: TRBV20-1; D: NA; CDR3: CSATQSGTQYF; DNA: TGCAGTGCGACTCAGAGCGGTACGCAGTATTTT
J: TRBJ2-6; size: once; V: TRBV6-5; D: TRBD2; CDR3: CASSSSGGAGANVLTF; DNA: TGTGCCAGCAGTTCTAGCGGGGGAGCTGGGGCCAACGTCCTGACTTTC
J: TRBJ2-7; size: NA; V: TRBV7-2; D: TRBD2; CDR3: CASSLGYLGGKSEQYF; DNA: TGTGCCAGCAGCTTAGGTTACCTCGGGGGGAAATCCGAGCAGTACTTC
J: TRBJ1-4; size: NA; V: TRBV19; D: TRBD1; CDR3: CASSTTGIRTNEKLFF; DNA: TGTGCCAGTAGTACGACAGGGATCCGCACTAATGAAAAACTGTTTTTT
J: TRBJ2-1; size: once; V: TRBV4-3; D: TRBD2; CDR3: CASSQDRGRGGQYNEQFF; DNA: TGCGCCAGCAGCCAAGATCGTGGGCGGGGGGGCCAGTACAATGAGCAGTTCTTC